The source of this T cell receptor beta chain is a study of tumor-infiltrating lymphocytes in primary liver carcinoma (TCRdb year 2017). With regard to the full study: Surgical resection was performed in China between late 2015 and March 2016 on a handful of patients with histopathologically diagnosed primary liver carcinoma. The five patients, three men and two women aged 30 to 69 years, had hepatocellular carcinoma (four) or combined HCC and intrahepatic cholangiocarcinoma (one). The tumors of the five patients were staged as T1-T3 N0M0, with maximum diameters ranging from roughly 4.2 to 10 cm. Each sample produced roughly 3.5 to 7.13 million productive TCRbeta reads, and read depth showed no significant difference between tissue types. For each liver tumor, the study sampled five regions along with adjacent normal tissue and blood, and applied TCRbeta repertoire sequencing, expression microarrays and whole-exome sequencing. A total of 35 specimens from 5 patients underwent TCRbeta repertoire sequencing, comprising 25 tumor regions, 5 adjacent noncancerous liver tissues and 5 peripheral blood samples. Technical replicate repertoires showed high reproducibility, with mean shared-clone rates approximately 0.89 and correlation coefficients above 0.95.

Using a constant-region primer and ProtoScript II reverse transcriptase, TCRbeta-specific cDNA was reverse-transcribed from 500 ng total RNA. The TCRbeta libraries were prepared through three rounds of nested multiplex PCR following a slightly modified ARM-PCR procedure. A final 25-cycle PCR with Deep VentR polymerase added sample barcodes and Illumina adapters. Before sequencing, amplicons of 200-500 bp were gel-purified using a QIAquick gel extraction kit. TCRbeta amplicons were sequenced on an Illumina HiSeq 2500 with 250-bp paired-end reads. Regarding the original processing steps: To recover full CDR3 sequences, reads were quality-trimmed using Trimmomatic v0.33 and paired reads were then merged using FLASH v1.2.11. V, D and J germline segments were assigned to the rearranged TCRbeta sequences using MiGEC v1.2.1b. Clonotype statistics and Shannon-Wiener diversity indices were calculated with VDJtools v1.0.0. To cut down on sampling bias, every analysis after diversity analysis relied on just the 250 most abundant clonotypes from each sample. TCRdb reran the public reads through fastp at Q25 and MiXCR, keeping productive beta chains. Every entry covers one CDR3 protein and lists the most common genes and DNA from its rows. The V and J calls were determined by TCRdb, not by the authors. The sample contains some 200,000 distinct CDR3 sequences, around three fifths of them found a single time. Jointly, the top ten make up around 7.1% of the sample.

As regards this clonotype: The specificity of this receptor is unknown. A much larger clone lies a single base off, so this may be a read error.

Study-level results and caveats: Because only the TCR beta chain was sequenced and unpaired alpha chains were not captured, true repertoire diversity is likely underestimated. Bulk unsorted samples precluded comparing CD4+ and CD8+ T cell repertoires. With just a few patients in the study, the authors point out that the findings should be validated in a larger study. Pairs of tumor regions showed greater repertoire overlap (mean about 36%) than tumor-adjacent pairs (about 17%) or tumor-blood pairs (approximately 15%), which is consistent with antigen-driven expansion. Compared with blood, tumors had a significantly larger share of the repertoire taken up by the top 250 clones (p = 0.039).

Blood RNA was extracted from unsorted whole blood with TRIzol reagent; germline DNA came from the DNeasy Blood & Tissue kit. Chronic HBV infection was present in the patients, and the patients were treatment-naive at sampling. Four milliliters of peripheral blood were collected into K2EDTA tubes before surgery. Sequences were obtained from peripheral blood. This sequence was found in a woman aged 60-75 years with primary liver carcinoma and hepatitis B virus infection.

The CDR3 protein is CASSRQAIYNEQFF. The DNA sequence reads TGTGCCAGCAGTAGACAGGCAATCTACAATGAGCAGTTCTTC. The sequence links TRBV6-2 or TRBV6-3 to TRBJ2-1, and perhaps TRBD1 as D gene, on 6 matching bases. Trimming removed 5 bases from V and 3 bases from J, leaving 11 bases between the germline ends. The CDR3 sequence holds 14 residues, the cysteine and phenylalanine included. Only CDR3 DNA remains: 42 bases, in frame from the first base. The germline V gene supplies CDR1 MNHEY and CDR2 SVGEGT.